This T cell receptor (beta chain) was documented in a study of glioma-infiltrating T cells (dated by TCRdb to 2016 to 2017). As for the study more broadly: The study sequenced TCR alpha- and beta-chain repertoires from glioma tissue, from non-neoplastic brain tissue and from matched peripheral blood mononuclear cells. Each tissue-infiltrating repertoire was compared with the same patient's peripheral blood repertoire to measure divergence between tissue and blood T-cell populations. The paired cohort comprised three low-grade glioma patients, about eight primary glioblastoma patients and three non-glioma patients contributing non-neoplastic brain tissue. What the research found in general, with its limitations: Group comparisons rested on small numbers: three non-neoplastic, three low-grade glioma and fewer than ten glioblastoma patients. VJ-independent divergence between tissue and blood was found to be below expectation in non-neoplastic patients but above expectation in all gliomas, particularly low-grade gliomas. Only a very small number of CDR3 sequences turned up in both tissue and blood, a result put down to high CDR3 diversity combined with limited sampling.

This clonotype was counted many times. Its target antigen remains unknown. No quality values exist for individual bases; no much larger clone is one base distant. The CDR3 has 15 amino acids, counting the end cysteine and phenylalanine. This entry keeps only the CDR3 DNA: 45 bases, framed from base 1. Reading the germline V gene gives CDR1 MGHDK and CDR2 SYGVNS. V was cut back by 3 bases and J by 4 bases, leaving a gap of 13 bases between them. The iRepertoire nested amplicon-rescue multiplex PCR (arm-PCR) platform was used to amplify TCR alpha and beta CDR3 regions from RNA. The input for one-step reverse transcription and amplification was 100-400 ng of either tissue mRNA or PBMC total RNA. Following bead purification, Illumina adapters were added by a secondary multiplex PCR, and libraries between 200 and 400 bp were gel-purified. Libraries carried internal 6-nucleotide barcodes used for demultiplexing. Sequencing of libraries was performed on an Illumina MiSeq with 2x220 or 2x250 nucleotide paired-end reads. In the source study's methods: FLASH 1.2.11 was used to merge paired reads, and BWA-MEM then aligned the reads to the GRCh37 human genome before TRA and TRB reads were extracted. For V and J assignment, an IMGT-derived reference of cassette sequences and CDR3 motifs that included pseudogenes was used. Reads were translated in three frames, and productive CDR3s were defined by a C…FGXG motif without stop codons. A clonotype was defined as a unique combination of a V-J cassette pair and a CDR3 amino acid sequence. Reads were filtered by Hamming distance, with the threshold set by the sequence error rate of each sample in mapped regions. TCRdb trimmed public reads at Q25 via fastp, called clones via MiXCR and kept in-frame beta chains. One record per CDR3 amino acid sequence lists the most common genes and DNA. What appears here as the V and J calls and clone size reflects TCRdb's work, not the paper's. For this sample the table gives 44,000 or so distinct CDR3 sequences, of which more than 20% were detected only once. In total, the top ten clones hold 6% to 7% of the sample.

Sequencing was carried out using glioma tissue, nonneoplastic brain tissue, or PBMCs (not recorded which). This clonotype originated in a human donor with low-grade glioma or glioblastoma, undergoing nonglioma brain surgery, or in good health (not recorded which). This receptor chain uses TRBV25-1 and TRBJ1-5; possibly the D gene is TRBD1, per 5 matching bases. The CDR3 has the sequence CASSEGQGGNQPQHF. The bases read TGTGCCAGCAGTGAGGGGCAGGGTGGGAATCAGCCCCAGCATTTT.